The clone carrying this TCR beta chain has at least ten counts. As yet, its antigen is unknown. This sample is drawn from a study of identical twins. This CDR3 has 15 residues. The V and J ends lost 3 bases and 4 bases, in that order; junction bases with no gene match: 7. Germline values: CDR1 SQVTM, CDR2 ANQGSEA. Study observations and caveats: Models predicted less out-of-frame TCR alpha sharing in monozygotic twins than was found.

TCRdb ran MiXCR on the 5' RACE reads and lists one entry per CDR3 protein. The data hold about 240,000 distinct CDR3 sequences, with approximately 7.8% observed a single time. This sample also belongs to another study, concerning yellow fever vaccine responses in identical twins.

This chain uses TRBV29-1 with TRBJ1-2, with TRBD1 identical over 11 bases. The receptor's source is a woman younger than 35 in good health. Sequences were obtained from CD8+ T cells sorted from blood. CDR3 sequence: CSVDAGQGALYGYTF. The CDR3 coding sequence is TGCAGCGTTGACGCAGGACAGGGGGCCCTCTATGGCTACACCTTC.